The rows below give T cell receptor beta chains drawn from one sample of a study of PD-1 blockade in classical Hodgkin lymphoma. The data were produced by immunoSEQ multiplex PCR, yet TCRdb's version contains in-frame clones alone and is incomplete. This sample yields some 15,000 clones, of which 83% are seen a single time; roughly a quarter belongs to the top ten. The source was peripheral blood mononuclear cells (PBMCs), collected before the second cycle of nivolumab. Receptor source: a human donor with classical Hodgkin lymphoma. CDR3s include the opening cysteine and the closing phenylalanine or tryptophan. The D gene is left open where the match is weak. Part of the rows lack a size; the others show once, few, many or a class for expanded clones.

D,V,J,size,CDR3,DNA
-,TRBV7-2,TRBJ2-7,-,CASSPHYEQYF,TGTGCCAGCAGCCCCCACTACGAGCAGTACTTC
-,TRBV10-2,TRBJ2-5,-,CATLHGGGETQYF,TGCGCCACCCTACACGGGGGAGGAGAGACCCAGTACTTC
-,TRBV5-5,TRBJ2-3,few,CASSFYSNTDTQYF,TGTGCCAGCAGCTTTTATTCCAACACAGATACGCAGTATTTT
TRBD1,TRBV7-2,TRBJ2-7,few,CASSLKQGYYEQYF,TGTGCCAGCAGCTTAAAACAGGGGTACTACGAGCAGTACTTC
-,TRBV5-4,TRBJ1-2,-,CASSRTGNYGYTF,TGTGCCAGCAGCCGGACCGGTAACTATGGCTACACCTTC
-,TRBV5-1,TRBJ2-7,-,CASSLDSHSYEQYF,TGCGCCAGCAGCTTGGATAGTCACAGCTACGAGCAGTACTTC
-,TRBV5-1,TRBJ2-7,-,CASSLTGGVSYEQYF,TGCGCCAGCAGCTTAACTGGAGGGGTCTCCTACGAGCAGTACTTC
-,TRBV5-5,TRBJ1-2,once,CASSPDYDNGYTF,TGTGCCAGCAGCCCCGACTACGACAATGGCTACACCTTC
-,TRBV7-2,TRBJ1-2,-,CASSLDNWAKGWGYTF,TGTGCCAGCAGCTTAGATAACTGGGCGAAGGGGTGGGGCTACACCTTC
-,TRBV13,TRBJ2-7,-,CASSLTGKSYEQYF,TGTGCCAGCAGCTTAACAGGAAAGTCCTACGAGCAGTACTTC
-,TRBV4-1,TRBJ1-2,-,CASSQQTGSNYGYTF,TGCGCCAGCAGCCAGCAAACAGGGAGTAACTATGGCTACACCTTC
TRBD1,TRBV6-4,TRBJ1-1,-,CASWAIDRVNEAFF,TGTGCCAGCTGGGCTATAGACAGGGTGAATGAAGCTTTCTTT
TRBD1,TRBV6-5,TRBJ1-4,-,CASSRTGQNEKLFF,TGTGCCAGCAGTCGGACAGGGCAGAATGAAAAACTGTTTTTT
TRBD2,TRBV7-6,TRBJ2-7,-,CASSLSPSGGLGYEQYF,TGTGCCAGCAGCTTAAGTCCGAGCGGGGGGCTAGGCTACGAGCAGTACTTC
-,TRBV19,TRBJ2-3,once,CASSTFSRLGTDTQYF,TGTGCCAGTAGTACCTTCAGTCGGCTTGGCACAGATACGCAGTATTTT
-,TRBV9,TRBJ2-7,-,CASSPHPGPPAEEQYF,TGTGCCAGCAGCCCCCACCCGGGACCTCCGGCAGAAGAGCAGTACTTC
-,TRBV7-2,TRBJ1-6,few,CASSLRRTNSPLHF,TGTGCCAGCAGCTTACGCAGGACCAATTCACCCCTCCACTTT
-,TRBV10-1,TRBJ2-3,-,CASSRDNTDTQYF,TGCGCCAGCAGTCGGGACAACACAGATACGCAGTATTTT
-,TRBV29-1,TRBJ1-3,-,CSAWTVSGNTIYF,TGCAGCGCTTGGACAGTCTCTGGAAACACCATATATTTT
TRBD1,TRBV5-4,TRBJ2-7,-,CASSVGQGRYEQYF,TGTGCCAGCAGCGTGGGACAGGGAAGGTACGAGCAGTACTTC